A selection of T cell receptor beta chains follows, all from one sample in a study of OX40 agonist ivuxolimab in advanced cancers. Produced via immunoSEQ multiplex PCR; TCRdb's table is partial and in-frame only. The data show tens of thousands of clones, with around 77% seen just once and around 2.5% held by the top ten. The sequenced sample was CD4+ or CD8+ T cells sorted from blood, obtained in a trial of the OX40 agonist ivuxolimab. The receptors were gathered from an adult with an advanced solid tumor such as melanoma, head and neck, liver or kidney cancer. The CDR3 runs from the conserved cysteine through the conserved F or W. A D gene is named only where the DNA matches it firmly. Size values are once, few and many counts, or a class for expanded clones, and some rows have none.

TRBJ2-5 | TRBV7-8 | . | few | CASSPGFGETQYF | TGTGCCAGCAGCCCAGGGTTTGGGGAGACCCAGTACTTC
TRBJ2-3 | TRBV10-3 | . | few | CAISTGGDTQYF | TGTGCCATCAGTACAGGTGGGGATACGCAGTATTTT
TRBJ2-3 | TRBV6-1 | TRBD2 | . | CASAPGTSGTDTQYF | TGTGCCAGTGCCCCCGGGACTAGCGGAACAGATACGCAGTATTTT
TRBJ2-4 | TRBV23-1 | . | . | CADGMGAKNIQYF | TGCGCGGACGGGATGGGAGCCAAAAACATTCAGTACTTC
TRBJ2-1 | TRBV4-2 | TRBD2 | few | CASSQDLLAGLYNEQFF | TGTGCCAGCAGCCAAGATCTACTAGCGGGACTATACAATGAGCAGTTCTTC
TRBJ2-3 | TRBV19 | . | . | CASSPWVSTDTQYF | TGTGCCAGTTCTCCTTGGGTAAGCACAGATACGCAGTATTTT
TRBJ1-1 | TRBV11-2 | . | . | CASSPLRGNTEAFF | TGTGCCAGCAGCCCGTTGAGGGGAAACACTGAAGCTTTCTTT
TRBJ2-3 | TRBV19 | . | . | CASIPVGTSDTQYF | TGTGCCAGTATCCCCGTAGGGACTTCAGATACGCAGTATTTT
TRBJ2-5 | TRBV4-2 | TRBD2 | . | CASSPYGAGDGETQYF | TGTGCCAGCAGCCCCTACGGAGCGGGAGATGGAGAGACCCAGTACTTC
TRBJ2-7 | TRBV5-1 | TRBD1 | . | CASFPGQGVGLREEQYF | TGCGCCAGCTTCCCGGGACAGGGGGTAGGCCTGAGGGAAGAGCAGTACTTC
TRBJ2-2 | TRBV7-8 | . | once | CASSWVDGELFF | TGTGCCAGCAGCTGGGTAGACGGGGAGCTGTTTTTT
TRBJ1-3 | TRBV5-4 | . | . | CASSFLTGNTIYF | TGTGCCAGCAGCTTCTTAACAGGAAACACCATATATTTT
TRBJ2-3 | TRBV29-1 | . | . | CSSSESTDTQYF | TGCAGTTCTAGCGAGAGCACAGATACGCAGTATTTT
TRBJ1-1 | TRBV19 | TRBD1 | . | CASSRGPGQGNTEAFF | TGTGCCAGTAGTAGGGGCCCGGGACAGGGGAACACTGAAGCTTTCTTT
TRBJ1-3 | TRBV5-1 | . | . | CASSLGSPSANTIYF | TGCGCCAGCAGCTTGGGGTCCCCCTCGGCGAACACCATATATTTT
TRBJ2-2 | TRBV5-1 | . | . | CASSLDPSDTGELFF | TGCGCCAGCAGCTTGGATCCTTCCGACACCGGGGAGCTGTTTTTT
TRBJ1-2 | TRBV18 | . | . | CASSPTEFYGYTF | TGTGCCAGCTCACCCACAGAGTTTTATGGCTACACCTTC
TRBJ2-6 | TRBV7-6 | TRBD2 | few | CASSLRASGRLSGANVLTF | TGTGCCAGCAGCTTAAGGGCGAGCGGGAGGTTATCTGGGGCCAACGTCCTGACTTTC
TRBJ2-7 | TRBV5-5 | TRBD2 | . | CASSLTSGPYEQYF | TGTGCCAGCAGCTTGACTAGCGGCCCCTACGAGCAGTACTTC
TRBJ1-1 | TRBV11-2 | . | . | CASSLDTGRTEAFF | TGTGCCAGCAGCTTAGACACCGGGCGTACTGAAGCTTTCTTT
TRBJ2-5 | TRBV10-3 | . | . | CAISESTASSWRGGKETQYF | TGTGCCATCAGTGAGTCGACTGCTAGCAGTTGGAGGGGGGGAAAAGAGACCCAGTACTTC
TRBJ1-4 | TRBV28 | . | . | CASSTSGTGGEKLFF | TGTGCCAGCAGTACCTCCGGGACGGGGGGAGAAAAACTGTTTTTT
TRBJ1-1 | TRBV5-1 | TRBD1 | . | CASSLALTGQGAGAEAFF | TGCGCCAGCAGCTTGGCCTTAACGGGACAGGGGGCCGGGGCTGAAGCTTTCTTT
TRBJ2-5 | TRBV6-5 | . | . | CASSHQETQYF | TGTGCCAGCAGCCACCAAGAGACCCAGTACTTC
TRBJ1-2 | TRBV11-3 | TRBD1 | . | CASSFEDRGYGYTF | TGTGCCAGCAGCTTTGAAGACAGGGGTTATGGCTACACCTTC
TRBJ2-5 | TRBV6-5 | TRBD2 | . | CASSASGSGKETQYF | TGTGCCAGCAGCGCTAGCGGGAGTGGTAAGGAGACCCAGTACTTC
TRBJ2-1 | TRBV15 | . | . | CATSRDKPGLVFEQFF | TGTGCCACCAGCAGAGACAAACCGGGACTCGTTTTTGAGCAGTTCTTC
TRBJ1-5 | TRBV18 | . | . | CASSPRGGNQPQHF | TGTGCCAGCTCACCTAGAGGGGGCAATCAGCCCCAGCATTTT
TRBJ1-6 | TRBV19 | . | . | CASSASTGYNSPLHF | TGTGCCAGTAGTGCGTCGACAGGTTACAATTCACCCCTCCACTTT
TRBJ2-2 | TRBV6-5 | . | . | CASSVRTTNTGELFF | TGTGCCAGCAGTGTCCGTACCACGAACACCGGGGAGCTGTTTTTT
TRBJ1-1 | TRBV6-6 | . | . | CAISIRGNTEAFF | TGTGCCATTTCGATCCGGGGAAACACTGAAGCTTTCTTT
TRBJ2-2 | TRBV19 | . | . | CASMAGTVFTGELFF | TGTGCCAGTATGGCCGGGACTGTATTCACCGGGGAGCTGTTTTTT
TRBJ1-5 | TRBV18 | . | . | CASSPNPRSSNQPQHF | TGTGCCAGCTCACCCAATCCCCGCAGCAGCAATCAGCCCCAGCATTTT
TRBJ2-5 | TRBV5-5 | . | few | CASSLRQSTQETQYF | TGTGCCAGCAGCTTGAGGCAGTCGACCCAAGAGACCCAGTACTTC
TRBJ2-2 | TRBV9 | TRBD2 | . | CASSVAGLAGNTGELFF | TGTGCCAGCAGCGTAGCGGGACTAGCGGGAAACACCGGGGAGCTGTTTTTT
TRBJ2-2 | TRBV4-1 | TRBD1 | . | CASSQDPQGAQNTGELFF | TGCGCCAGCAGCCAAGATCCGCAGGGGGCGCAGAACACCGGGGAGCTGTTTTTT
TRBJ1-5 | TRBV7-9 | . | . | CASSLGNSNQPQHF | TGTGCCAGCAGCTTGGGAAATAGCAATCAGCCCCAGCATTTT